The 29 T cell receptor beta chains below were found in one sample sequenced in a study of shared clonotypes between healthy human individuals. TCRdb's table, derived via immunoSEQ multiplex PCR, lists solely in-frame clones and lacks some. The table includes under 1 million clones, around 93% detected once. CD8 cells regarded as naive lacked CD45RO, were positively chosen for CCR7, and omitted terminally differentiated effector memory CD45RA+ cells. What was sequenced was naive CD8+ T cells sorted from blood. These TCRs come from a man aged 25 to 45 in good health.

CDR3 loop: CASSSTSLGHQACFF. DNA of the CDR3: TGTGCCAGTAGTAGTACCTCCCTCGGCCATCAAGCATGCTTCTTC. The gene calls are TRBV19 and TRBJ2-1, with D hard to call. The CDR3 loop spans 15 amino acids. V gave up 4 bases and J gave up 16 bases, with 26 bases separating them. CDR1 and CDR2 from the germline V gene are LNHDA and SQIVND (reference sequence).

The V and J genes are TRBV19 and TRBJ2-2; 8 bases map to TRBD1. J gave up 3 bases and V 10 bases, and 7 bases lay outside the gene matches. Germline lookup yields CDR1 LNHDA and CDR2 SQIVND (reference sequence). CDR3 size: 14 residues. In nucleotides, the CDR3 is TGTGCCATTTCCGGGACAGGAGACACCGGGGAGCTGTTTTTT. Its translation is CAISGTGDTGELFF.

This chain joins TRBV29-1 and TRBJ2-7; 7 nucleotides line up with TRBD2. Per the germline V gene, CDR1 is SQVTM and CDR2 is ANQGSEA. This CDR3 region has 13 residues. After removal of 4 bases from V and 0 bases from J, the junction contained 3 bases not matched to a gene. CDR3 nucleotide sequence: TGCAGCGTTGTATGGGGGGGCTCCTACGAGCAGTACTTC. This encodes CSVVWGGSYEQYF.

This clone has a handful of counts. This sequence joins TRBV10-3 and TRBJ2-7; 7 nucleotides match TRBD2. Germline V lookup: CDR1 ENHRY, CDR2 SYGVKD. The CDR3 length is 13 residues. V gave up 7 bases and J gave up 0 bases; unmatched junction bases: 3. The CDR3 DNA reads TGTGCCATCACAAGCGGGGACTCCTACGAGCAGTACTTC. Translation: CAITSGDSYEQYF.

Concerning this clone: Other DNA sequences in the same sample also yield this CDR3. The chain uses TRBV29-1 and TRBJ2-2, with TRBD1 as a possible D gene (6 bases). V gave up 6 bases and J gave up 2 bases, with 10 bases separating them. The V gene's germline CDR1 is SQVTM and CDR2 ANQGSEA. CDR3 size: 13 residues. The chain's CDR3 is CSVEQGNTGELFF. Here the CDR3 DNA reads TGCAGCGTCGAACAGGGCAACACCGGGGAGCTGTTTTTT.

This rearrangement joins TRBV5-1 to TRBJ2-7, with a tentative D call TRBD1 (6 bases). The CDR3 is 14 amino acids. Trimming pared 5 bases from V and 5 bases from J, leaving 17 bases between. Germline values: CDR1 SGHRS, CDR2 YFSETQ. CDR3 nucleotides: TGCGCCAGCAGTCCCAGGGGAGACAGGCACGAGCAGTACTTC. Amino acids: CASSPRGDRHEQYF.

This chain joins TRBV6-6 and TRBJ2-3; D remains unclear. The germline V gene has CDR1 MNHNY and CDR2 SVGAGI (reference sequence). Trimming took 2 bases from V and 4 from J, leaving 7 bases between them. This CDR3 has 13 residues. CDR3 nucleotides: TGTGCCAGCAGTTACGGGTTGGCAGATACGCAGTATTTT. Amino acid sequence: CASSYGLADTQYF.

The chain uses TRBV29-1 and TRBJ2-3; D is unclear. From germline, CDR1 is SQVTM and CDR2 ANQGSEA. V was shortened by 3 bases and J by 4 bases, with 14 bases between the two germline ends. The CDR3 loop spans 14 amino acids. The CDR3 spells CSVEGSWSPDTQYF. CDR3 nucleotide sequence: TGCAGCGTTGAGGGATCGTGGAGCCCAGATACGCAGTATTTT.

The gene calls are TRBV27 and TRBJ1-1, with TRBD1 matching over 7 bases. The germline V gene has CDR1 MNHEY and CDR2 SMNVEV (reference sequence). V lost 6 bases to trimming and J lost 1 base; unmatched junction nucleotides: 11. The CDR3 length is 16 residues. The CDR3, as DNA: TGTGCCAGCAGCCTGAGAACGGGACAGCCGAACACTGAAGCTTTCTTT. Its translation is CASSLRTGQPNTEAFF.

The gene calls are TRBV6-1 and TRBJ2-7, with a possible D match to TRBD2 (5 bases). CDR1 and CDR2 from the germline V gene are MNHNS and SASEGT. The V gene lost 7 bases and the J gene lost 3 bases, with 16 bases spanning the gap. The CDR3 length is 14 residues. CDR3 residues: CASTGEGYGYEQYF. The CDR3 region has the DNA TGTGCCAGCACCGGGGAAGGGTATGGCTACGAGCAGTACTTC.

This sequence joins TRBV19 and TRBJ2-7; D ambiguous. Germline CDR1 reads LNHDA; CDR2 reads SQIVND (reference sequence). V lost 3 bases and J lost 3, with 6 bases in between. The CDR3 spans 12 residues. The CDR3: CASSISDYEQYF. In DNA form, the CDR3 reads TGTGCCAGTAGTATTTCGGACTACGAGCAGTACTTC.

This clone was recorded once. The V gene is TRBV7-8, the J gene TRBJ2-1, with TRBD2 matching 9 bases. With 2 bases clipped from V and 1 base from J, the junction kept 3 bases outside the gene matches. Germline V gene data show CDR1 as SGHVS and CDR2 as FQNEAQ. The CDR3 is 16 residues long. The CDR3 loop reads CASSLPSGNSYNEQFF. CDR3 DNA: TGTGCCAGCAGCTTACCTAGCGGGAATTCCTACAATGAGCAGTTCTTC. Full variable domain (rest looked up from reference TRBV7-8 and TRBJ2-1): GAGVSQSPRYKVAKRGQDVALRCDPISGHVSLFWYQQALGQGPEFLTYFQNEAQLDKSGLPSDRFFAERPEGSVSTLKIQRTQQEDSAVYLCASSLPSGNSYNEQFFGPGTRLTVL.

This sequence joins TRBV10-3 and TRBJ2-3, with a possible D match to TRBD1 (5 bases). CDR1 is ENHRY and CDR2 is SYGVKD in the germline V gene. There are 14 residues in the CDR3. The ends were cut back, 3 bases at V and 3 bases at J, with 10 bases in the middle. The CDR3: CAISDGAQTDTQYF. CDR3 nucleotide sequence: TGTGCCATCAGTGATGGGGCTCAGACAGATACGCAGTATTTT.

The J gene is TRBJ2-7, the V gene TRBV14; 8 bases match TRBD2. J was trimmed by 3 bases and V by 0 bases; bases with no gene match: 4. Germline V gene lookup returns CDR1 SGHDN and CDR2 FVKESK. The CDR3 totals 15 residues. CDR3 in DNA: TGTGCCAGCAGCCAAGATAGCGGGACCCACTACGAGCAGTACTTC. It translates to CASSQDSGTHYEQYF. The complete variable domain, with remaining parts taken from reference TRBV14 and TRBJ2-7, reads EAGVTQFPSHSVIEKGQTVTLRCDPISGHDNLYWYRRVMGKEIKFLLHFVKESKQDESGMPNNRFLAERTGGTYSTLKVQPAELEDSGVYFCASSQDSGTHYEQYFGPGTRLTVT.

The chain combines TRBV7-9 with TRBJ2-1, with a tentative D call TRBD2 (5 bases). The CDR3 is 13 residues long. Trimming pared 9 bases from V and 5 bases from J, leaving 14 bases between. Looked up from germline, CDR1 is SEHNR and CDR2 is FQNEAQ (reference sequence). CDR3 DNA sequence: TGTGCCAGTCTACGGGAATTCAACAATGAGCAGTTCTTC. Its translation is CASLREFNNEQFF.

V is TRBV11-3 and J is TRBJ2-1, with 9 bases lining up with TRBD2. The V segment lost 5 bases and the J segment 9 bases; nucleotides outside the gene matches: 11. The CDR3 runs 15 residues. The germline CDR1 and CDR2 sequences are SGHNT and YENEEA. The CDR3 loop reads CASSPRLAEGGEQFF. The CDR3 DNA reads TGTGCCAGCAGCCCCAGACTAGCGGAGGGGGGTGAGCAGTTCTTC.

As regards this clone: One junction end does not reproduce the germline sequence, and a read error may be involved. The gene calls are TRBV7-8 and TRBJ2-1; a weak D match, TRBD2 (6 bases). Germline assignment: CDR1 SGHVS and CDR2 FQNEAQ. This CDR3 is built from 12 residues. The CDR3 DNA sequence: TGTGCCAGCAGTTTAGCGGTCAATGAGCAGTTCTTC. Its protein product is CASSLAVNEQFF.

The chain carries TRBV9 and TRBJ2-1; possibly TRBD1 for D (6 bases). Germline CDR1 reads SGDLS; CDR2 reads YYNGEE. Between the trimmed V and J ends, which lost 2 bases and 0 bases, there was a span of 12 bases. The CDR3 consists of 16 residues. CDR3 sequence reads: CASSVNRETSYNEQFF. Here the CDR3 DNA reads TGTGCCAGCAGCGTCAACAGGGAGACCTCCTACAATGAGCAGTTCTTC.

J is TRBJ2-7 and V is TRBV4-1, with D uncertain. This CDR3 comprises 15 residues. V was shortened by 4 bases and J by 5 bases, with 18 bases between the two germline ends. The germline CDR1 and CDR2 sequences are MGHRA and YSYEKL. The CDR3 spells CASSLQQVEFDEQYF. CDR3 nucleotides: TGCGCCAGCAGCCTGCAGCAGGTCGAATTCGACGAGCAGTACTTC.

The V gene is TRBV7-8, the J gene TRBJ2-1; 9 bases are shared with TRBD2. The length of the CDR3 is 17 residues. Germline CDR1 reads SGHVS; CDR2 reads FQNEAQ. Trimming cost V 1 base and J 5 bases; bases outside gene matches: 9. CDR3 in amino acids: CASSLDPSGVIDNEQFF. CDR3 DNA sequence: TGTGCCAGCAGCTTAGATCCTAGCGGGGTGATCGACAATGAGCAGTTCTTC.

The chain is built from TRBV5-4 and TRBJ2-7, with a tentative D call TRBD2 (6 bases). V shed 0 bases and J shed 4 bases, with 8 bases lying between them. Germline assignment: CDR1 SGHNT and CDR2 YYREEE (reference sequence). This CDR3 contains 13 residues. CDR3 protein: CASSLEGRYEQYF. The CDR3 region has the DNA TGTGCCAGCAGCTTGGAAGGGAGGTACGAGCAGTACTTC.

The chain couples TRBV7-9 to TRBJ2-7; 9 bases fit TRBD1. The CDR3 is 15 residues long. The J segment lost 6 bases and the V segment lost 4 bases, leaving 10 bases of the junction unmatched. Germline values: CDR1 SEHNR, CDR2 FQNEAQ (reference sequence). CDR3 sequence: CASSWTEDRGGEQYF. The CDR3 bases are TGTGCCAGCAGCTGGACGGAGGACAGGGGAGGCGAGCAGTACTTC.

The J gene is TRBJ2-7, the V gene TRBV6-1; tentative D call: TRBD2 (5 bases). The CDR3 totals 13 residues. CDR1 is MNHNS and CDR2 is SASEGT in the germline V gene. V was cut by 4 bases and J by 4 bases, with 11 bases left in between. The DNA of the CDR3 is TGTGCCAGCAGTGGCCGGGATTTTTACGAGCAGTACTTC. Its protein product is CASSGRDFYEQYF.

The chain joins TRBV29-1 to TRBJ2-1; possibly TRBD1 or TRBD2 for D (5 bases each). Looked up from germline, CDR1 is SQVTM and CDR2 is ANQGSEA. The CDR3 loop spans 11 amino acids. Trimming pared 6 bases from V and 10 bases from J, leaving 13 bases between. CDR3 in DNA: TGCAGCGTCTCCTTGGGGGAGGAGCAGTTCTTC. This gives the protein CSVSLGEEQFF.

The J gene is TRBJ2-7, the V gene TRBV7-2; D may be TRBD2 (5 bases). V lost 5 bases to trimming and J lost 4 bases, with 12 bases between them. Germline loops: CDR1 SGHTA, CDR2 FQGNSA. There are 13 residues in the CDR3. The CDR3 DNA follows: TGTGCCAGCAGCCCATCGAGGGTTTACGAGCAGTACTTC. Translating gives CASSPSRVYEQYF.

This chain connects TRBV9 to TRBJ2-7; 7 nucleotides align to TRBD2. The germline gives CDR1 SGDLS, CDR2 YYNGEE. There are 15 residues in the CDR3. The V and J ends lost 3 bases and 2 bases, in that order; junction bases with no gene match: 8. In nucleotides, the CDR3 is TGTGCCAGCAGCGGGGGTGTGGGAGGGACCTACGAGCAGTACTTC. This codes for CASSGGVGGTYEQYF.

The rearrangement links TRBV7-8 to TRBJ2-1, with TRBD1 as a possible D gene (6 bases). The CDR3 sequence is 12 residues long. Germline assignment: CDR1 SGHVS and CDR2 FQNEAQ. Trimming removed 5 bases from V and 8 bases from J, with 10 bases in between. CDR3 amino acids: CASSTRTDEQFF. DNA of the CDR3: TGTGCCAGCAGCACCAGGACAGATGAGCAGTTCTTC.

This chain links TRBV21-1 with TRBJ2-1; the DNA was not used to check the table's D call, TRBD1. TRBV21-1 is a documented pseudogene. CDR3 length equals 14 residues. CDR3 amino acids: CASSSSSCYNEQFF. In DNA form, the CDR3 reads TGTGCCAGCAGTTCATCATCATGCTACAATGAGCAGTTCTTC.

On this clone itself: At one of its ends the junction is not consistent with the germline gene, which may arise from a read error. The chain uses TRBV7-7 and TRBJ2-3; D uncertain. The V gene's germline CDR1 is SSHAT and CDR2 FNYEAQ (reference sequence). There are 16 residues in the CDR3. CDR3: CASSFSYGESTDTQYF. CDR3 nucleotides: TGTGCTAGCAGCTTTTCCTACGGCGAGAGCACAGATACGCAGTATTTT.